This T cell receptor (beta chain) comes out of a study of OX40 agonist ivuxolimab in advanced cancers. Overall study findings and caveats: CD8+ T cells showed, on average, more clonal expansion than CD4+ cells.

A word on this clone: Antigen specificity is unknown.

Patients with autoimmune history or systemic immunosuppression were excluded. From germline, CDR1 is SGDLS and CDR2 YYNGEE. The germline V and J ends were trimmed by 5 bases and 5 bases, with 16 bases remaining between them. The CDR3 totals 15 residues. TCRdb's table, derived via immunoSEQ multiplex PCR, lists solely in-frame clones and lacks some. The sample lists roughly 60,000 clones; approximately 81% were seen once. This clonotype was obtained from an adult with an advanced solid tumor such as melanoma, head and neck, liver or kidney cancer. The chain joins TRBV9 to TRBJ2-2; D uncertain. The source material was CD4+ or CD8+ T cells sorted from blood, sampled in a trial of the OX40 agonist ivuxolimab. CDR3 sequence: CASSKMLERTGELFF. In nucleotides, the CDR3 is TGTGCCAGCAGTAAAATGCTAGAGAGGACCGGGGAGCTGTTTTTT.